This entry lists 21 T cell receptor beta chains sequenced from one sample in a study of Ad26.COV2.S vaccination and SARS-CoV-2 variants. Method: immunoSEQ multiplex PCR; TCRdb's copy keeps in-frame clones and lacks some. The sample lists approximately 97,000 clones, around 80% occurring once. The material was peripheral blood, obtained after recovery from COVID-19. Receptors originate from a human donor who had recovered from COVID-19.

CDR3: CASSRPAGSGANVLTF. The CDR3, as DNA: TGTGCCAGCAGTCGTCCGGCGGGGTCTGGGGCCAACGTCCTGACTTTC. The V call is TRBV27, the J call TRBJ2-6; possibly TRBD2 for D (6 bases). Trimming pared 5 bases from V and 1 base from J, leaving 12 bases between. The CDR3 is 16 residues long. Germline assignment: CDR1 MNHEY and CDR2 SMNVEV (reference sequence).

The gene calls are TRBV11-2 and TRBJ1-1; 12 positions agree with TRBD1. The junction had 9 bases not matched to a gene; V was cut back by 5 bases and J by 5 bases. The CDR3 loop spans 16 amino acids. CDR1 is SGHAT, CDR2 FQNNGV, per germline. CDR3 protein: CASSQGQGAGRTEAFF. Here the CDR3 DNA reads TGTGCCAGCAGCCAGGGACAGGGGGCAGGTCGGACTGAAGCTTTCTTT.

The gene calls are TRBV12-5 and TRBJ1-1, with TRBD1 as a possible D gene (5 bases). The CDR3 runs to 12 residues. Germline V CDR1 and CDR2: LGHNT, FRNRAP. V was trimmed by 8 bases and J by 6 bases, leaving 13 bases between them. Here the CDR3 DNA reads TGTGCTAGTTCTCGGGGGGTGGCTGAAGCTTTCTTT. The encoded protein is CASSRGVAEAFF.

The chain carries TRBV6-5 and TRBJ1-1; no reliable D call. Trimming stripped 0 bases from V and 3 bases from J, with 8 bases between. Germline V gives CDR1 MNHEY, CDR2 SVGAGI. This CDR3 has 14 residues. CDR3 bases: TGTGCCAGCAGTTACTCCAGCCCAGACACTGAAGCTTTCTTT. This translates into CASSYSSPDTEAFF.

V usage is TRBV9 and J usage is TRBJ1-1; D call uncertain. V gave up 0 bases and J gave up 4 bases, with 13 bases separating them. Per germline, CDR1 SGDLS and CDR2 YYNGEE. This CDR3 has 15 amino acids. CDR3 nucleotide sequence: TGTGCCAGCAGCGTAGGTATCGGGCGGAGCACTGAAGCTTTCTTT. This gives the protein CASSVGIGRSTEAFF.

V usage is TRBV7-7 and J usage is TRBJ2-5; 8 bases agree with TRBD1. The CDR3 has 15 residues. Germline CDR1 reads SSHAT; CDR2 reads FNYEAQ (reference sequence). V lost 5 bases, J lost 1 base, and 6 bases stayed unmatched. CDR3 in DNA: TGTGCCAGCAGCCCCAATACAGGGGGCCAAGAGACCCAGTACTTC. Amino acid sequence: CASSPNTGGQETQYF. The variable domain in full, completed from reference TRBV7-7 and TRBJ2-5, reads GAGVSQSPRYKVTKRGQDVTLRCDPISSHATLYWYQQALGQGPEFLTYFNYEAQPDKSGLPSDRFSAERPEGSISTLTIQRTEQRDSAMYRCASSPNTGGQETQYFGPGTRLLVL.

V and J are TRBV7-6 and TRBJ2-5; TRBD1 matches 12 bases. V lost 4 bases and J lost 5; bases outside the gene matches: 11. CDR3 length: 17 residues. The germline V gene has CDR1 SGHVS and CDR2 FNYEAQ. The CDR3 bases are TGTGCCAGCAGCTCACCAACCGGGACAGGGGGCAAGGAGACCCAGTACTTC. The encoded protein is CASSSPTGTGGKETQYF.

The genes are TRBV19 and TRBJ2-6; unclear D gene. Germline loops: CDR1 LNHDA, CDR2 SQIVND (reference sequence). Trimming pared 3 bases from V and 1 base from J, leaving 10 bases between. This CDR3 is built from 16 residues. The CDR3 reads CASSILKGSGANVLTF. The CDR3 DNA follows: TGTGCCAGTAGTATTCTTAAGGGTTCTGGGGCCAACGTCCTGACTTTC.

The chain carries TRBV28 and TRBJ2-7, with 7 bases aligning to TRBD1. This CDR3 region has 13 residues. V dropped 10 bases and J dropped 2; count of bases not matched to a gene: 8. CDR1 is MDHEN, CDR2 SYDVKM, per germline. In DNA form, the CDR3 reads TGTGCCACCAAGCGGACAGGAACCTACGAGCAGTACTTC. Translated, it gives CATKRTGTYEQYF.

V is TRBV2 and J is TRBJ1-2, with D perhaps TRBD1 (5 bases). The length of the CDR3 is 14 residues. The germline CDR1 and CDR2 sequences are SNHLY and FYNNEI. V was trimmed by 6 bases and J by 8 bases, leaving 19 bases between them. The CDR3 region is CASSKGTAKWGYTF. CDR3 in DNA: TGTGCCAGCAGCAAGGGGACCGCGAAGTGGGGCTACACCTTC.

The chain couples TRBV6-1 to TRBJ2-2, with D unresolved. The CDR3 spans 13 residues. The V gene lost 3 bases and the J gene lost 4 bases, with 6 bases spanning the gap. Germline CDR1 reads MNHNS; CDR2 reads SASEGT. CDR3 region: CASSDSATGELFF. As DNA, the CDR3 is TGTGCCAGCAGTGATTCCGCCACCGGGGAGCTGTTTTTT.

The V gene is TRBV7-3, the J gene TRBJ2-3; 9 nucleotides agree with TRBD1. Germline V gene data show CDR1 as SGHTA and CDR2 as FQGTGA. The CDR3 has 13 residues. Trimming cost V 6 bases and J 5 bases; bases outside gene matches: 3. CDR3 bases: TGTGCCAGCAGACGGACAGGGGAAGATACGCAGTATTTT. This encodes CASRRTGEDTQYF.

The chain links TRBV5-4 to TRBJ2-5; 13 bases fit TRBD2. Germline CDR1 SGHNT, CDR2 YYREEE (reference sequence). The CDR3 covers 16 residues. V lost 4 bases, J lost 5 bases, and 8 bases stayed unmatched. The CDR3 here is CASSVLTSGGRETQYF. CDR3 nucleotide sequence: TGTGCCAGCAGCGTCCTGACTAGCGGGGGGAGGGAGACCCAGTACTTC.

This chain uses TRBV10-2 with TRBJ2-1; 9 nucleotides line up with TRBD1. From germline, CDR1 is WSHSY and CDR2 SAAADI. This CDR3 has 12 residues. The trim removed 5 bases at V and 10 bases at J, leaving 3 bases unmatched. In DNA form, the CDR3 reads TGCGCCAGCAGTAGGGACAGGGCCGAGCAGTTCTTC. It is translated as CASSRDRAEQFF.

J is TRBJ2-5 and V is TRBV11-2; D might be TRBD2 (6 bases). This CDR3 comprises 16 residues. V lost 2 bases to trimming and J lost 2 bases, with 15 bases between them. Germline V lookup: CDR1 SGHAT, CDR2 FQNNGV. CDR3 region: CASSLNSGDGQETQYF. DNA of the CDR3: TGTGCCAGCAGCTTAAACTCGGGGGACGGACAAGAGACCCAGTACTTC.

With regard to this clone: The junction departs from germline at one end; a sequencing error may be responsible. V usage is TRBV3-1 (or the pseudogene TRBV3-2) and J usage is TRBJ1-6; no firm D call. The CDR3 length is 11 residues. From germline, CDR1 is LGHDT and CDR2 YNNKEL (reference sequence). The CDR3, as DNA: TGTGCCAGCAGCCAAACGGGGTTATGGTTTTTT. It specifies CASSQTGLWFF.

This chain links TRBV10-2 with TRBJ1-1; tentatively, D is TRBD1 (5 bases). CDR3 size: 13 residues. The germline V gene encodes CDR1 WSHSY and CDR2 SAAADI. V was clipped by 2 bases and J by 11 bases, with 15 bases between them. The CDR3 is CASSENPGGLAFF. The CDR3 DNA reads as TGCGCCAGCAGTGAGAACCCCGGGGGGTTGGCTTTCTTT.

V is TRBV6-5 and J is TRBJ1-1, with TRBD1 identical over 8 bases. Germline V lookup: CDR1 MNHEY, CDR2 SVGAGI. This CDR3 is built from 13 residues. J lost 4 bases, V lost 6 bases, and 4 bases had no gene match. CDR3 sequence (DNA): TGTGCCAGCAGCGTCGGACAGGGCACTGAAGCTTTCTTT. Its translation: CASSVGQGTEAFF.

This chain uses TRBV7-2 with TRBJ2-3; 9 nucleotides align to TRBD1. In germline, CDR1 is SGHTA, CDR2 FQGNSA. J lost 4 bases, V lost 3 bases, and 17 bases had no gene match. The CDR3 contains 19 residues. The chain's CDR3 is CASSFKYFGTGLGADTQYF. CDR3 in DNA: TGTGCCAGCAGCTTTAAGTATTTTGGGACAGGGTTGGGGGCAGATACGCAGTATTTT. The full variable domain, with the rest looked up from reference TRBV7-2 and TRBJ2-3, is GAGVSQSPSNKVTEKGKDVELRCDPISGHTALYWYRQSLGQGLEFLIYFQGNSAPDKSGLPSDRFSAERTGGSVSTLTIQRTQQEDSAVYLCASSFKYFGTGLGADTQYFGPGTRLTVL.

This clone was detected a few times. The genes are TRBV19 and TRBJ2-7; 8 bases map to TRBD1. This CDR3 has 16 amino acids. J lost 3 bases, V lost 3 bases, and 10 bases had no gene match. Germline CDR1 and CDR2: LNHDA and SQIVND (reference sequence). This CDR3 is CASSIEKGRGHYEQYF. The DNA for the CDR3 is TGTGCCAGTAGTATCGAGAAAGGCAGGGGGCACTACGAGCAGTACTTC.

This rearrangement joins TRBV19 to TRBJ1-2, with D possibly being TRBD1 (5 bases). The V gene lost 0 bases and the J gene lost 4 bases, with 12 bases spanning the gap. This CDR3 comprises 15 residues. Germline V gives CDR1 LNHDA, CDR2 SQIVND (reference sequence). The CDR3 spells CASSIDLRGGYGYTF. The DNA for the CDR3 is TGTGCCAGTAGTATAGATCTAAGGGGCGGCTATGGCTACACCTTC. The full variable domain, completed using reference TRBV19 and TRBJ1-2, is DGGITQSPKYLFRKEGQNVTLSCEQNLNHDAMYWYRQDPGQGLRLIYYSQIVNDFQKGDIAEGYSVSREKKESFPLTVTSAQKNPTAFYLCASSIDLRGGYGYTFGSGTRLTVV.